These T cell receptor beta chains were read from a single sample in a study of Ad26.COV2.S vaccination and SARS-CoV-2 variants. Some clones are missing from TCRdb's copy, which holds only in-frame ones; the method was immunoSEQ multiplex PCR. This table has 440,000 or so clones, about nine tenths appearing once. Sequencing was performed on peripheral blood, taken in a trial of Ad26.COV2.S vaccine versus placebo. The receptors here all came from a person aged 18-65 years who received the Ad26.COV2.S COVID-19 vaccine or a placebo. The CDR3 runs from the conserved cysteine through the conserved F or W. The order of the fields is J gene, clone size, V gene, D gene, CDR3 DNA, CDR3 protein. A D gene is named only where the DNA matches it firmly. Rows give clone size only sometimes, using once, few, many, or a class for an expanded clone.

j_call: TRBJ2-4
clone_size: .
v_call: TRBV5-6
d_call: .
cdr3_nt: TGTGCCAGCAGTCGGGGCAGTGGGGAATTAGGGAACATTCAGTACTTC
cdr3_aa: CASSRGSGELGNIQYF

j_call: TRBJ2-1
clone_size: .
v_call: TRBV19
d_call: .
cdr3_nt: TGTGCCAGTAGTATAGATAGGGCTTCTGAGCAGTTCTTC
cdr3_aa: CASSIDRASEQFF

j_call: TRBJ2-7
clone_size: .
v_call: TRBV2
d_call: .
cdr3_nt: TGTGCCAGCAGTGAATTAGAGGGGGAAGAGCAGTACTTC
cdr3_aa: CASSELEGEEQYF

j_call: TRBJ2-7
clone_size: .
v_call: TRBV29-1
d_call: .
cdr3_nt: TGCAGCGTTGGGGTGGGGTACGAGCAGTACTTC
cdr3_aa: CSVGVGYEQYF

j_call: TRBJ1-1
clone_size: .
v_call: TRBV6-5
d_call: .
cdr3_nt: TGTGCCGTACGGGTGAACACTGAAGCTTTCTTT
cdr3_aa: CAVRVNTEAFF

j_call: TRBJ2-3
clone_size: .
v_call: TRBV5-1
d_call: .
cdr3_nt: TGCGCCAGCAGCAGACAGACGCCCGTTGATACGCAGTATTTT
cdr3_aa: CASSRQTPVDTQYF

j_call: TRBJ2-5
clone_size: .
v_call: TRBV24-1
d_call: TRBD2
cdr3_nt: TGTGCCACCAGGGGGGGGCAAGAGACCCAGTACTTC
cdr3_aa: CATRGGQETQYF

j_call: TRBJ2-5
clone_size: .
v_call: TRBV7-3
d_call: TRBD1
cdr3_nt: TGTGCCAGCAGCTTATGGACAGGAGAGACCCAGTACTTC
cdr3_aa: CASSLWTGETQYF

j_call: TRBJ1-6
clone_size: .
v_call: TRBV4-1
d_call: .
cdr3_nt: TGCGCCAGCAGCCTACAACATCGGTCGGATTCACCCCTCCACTTT
cdr3_aa: CASSLQHRSDSPLHF

j_call: TRBJ2-7
clone_size: .
v_call: TRBV27
d_call: .
cdr3_nt: TGTGCCAGCAGGAAACTAGGGGGATCCTACGAGCAGTACTTC
cdr3_aa: CASRKLGGSYEQYF

j_call: TRBJ2-1
clone_size: .
v_call: TRBV3-1/TRBV3-2
d_call: .
cdr3_nt: TGTGCCAGCAGCCAAGATCGCGCCCGATGGGATGAGCAGTTCTTC
cdr3_aa: CASSQDRARWDEQFF

j_call: TRBJ2-3
clone_size: .
v_call: TRBV5-4
d_call: TRBD2
cdr3_nt: TGTGCCAGCAGCGTCTGGACTAGCGGGAGGGCCGGGGATACGCAGTATTTT
cdr3_aa: CASSVWTSGRAGDTQYF

j_call: TRBJ1-6
clone_size: few
v_call: TRBV5-4
d_call: .
cdr3_nt: TGTGCCAGCAGCGCCGGCGGGGTTTCACCCCTCCACTTT
cdr3_aa: CASSAGGVSPLHF

j_call: TRBJ1-3
clone_size: .
v_call: TRBV30
d_call: .
cdr3_nt: TGTGCCTGGAGTGTACTCCGGTTTTCTGGAAACACCATATATTTT
cdr3_aa: CAWSVLRFSGNTIYF

j_call: TRBJ2-1
clone_size: .
v_call: TRBV14
d_call: .
cdr3_nt: TGTGCCAGCAGCCAGCGGCTGTTAACCGGGACACGGGGATACAATGAGCAGTTCTTC
cdr3_aa: CASSQRLLTGTRGYNEQFF

j_call: TRBJ2-7
clone_size: .
v_call: TRBV27
d_call: TRBD1
cdr3_nt: TGTGCCAGCAGTTCCAGGACAGGGGCCTCCTACGAGCAGTACTTC
cdr3_aa: CASSSRTGASYEQYF

j_call: TRBJ1-4
clone_size: .
v_call: TRBV7-8
d_call: .
cdr3_nt: TGTGCCAGCAGCTTAGCCAGGCGCGATGAAAAACTGTTTTTT
cdr3_aa: CASSLARRDEKLFF

j_call: TRBJ2-1
clone_size: .
v_call: TRBV4-2
d_call: .
cdr3_nt: TGTGCCAGCAGCCAAGCTAGCAGGGCTGAGCAGTTCTTC
cdr3_aa: CASSQASRAEQFF

j_call: TRBJ1-5
clone_size: .
v_call: TRBV28
d_call: .
cdr3_nt: TGTGCCAGCAGTTACCGGGACCGCAATCAGCCCCAGCATTTT
cdr3_aa: CASSYRDRNQPQHF

j_call: TRBJ2-2
clone_size: .
v_call: TRBV7-6
d_call: TRBD2
cdr3_nt: TGTGCCAGCAGCTTTTCAGGGAGAAGCGGGGAAAAGGCCGGGGAGCTGTTTTTT
cdr3_aa: CASSFSGRSGEKAGELFF

j_call: TRBJ2-1
clone_size: .
v_call: TRBV6-5
d_call: TRBD2
cdr3_nt: TGTGCCAGCAGTTACTCTTTAGCGGGGTACAATGAGCAGTTCTTC
cdr3_aa: CASSYSLAGYNEQFF

j_call: TRBJ1-1
clone_size: .
v_call: TRBV7-9
d_call: TRBD1
cdr3_nt: TGTGCCAGCAGCCCCCAGGGGGCCCAGAACACTGAAGCTTTCTTT
cdr3_aa: CASSPQGAQNTEAFF

j_call: TRBJ2-5
clone_size: .
v_call: TRBV19
d_call: .
cdr3_nt: TGTGCCAGTAGTATCAACGGGGAAGAGACCCAGTACTTC
cdr3_aa: CASSINGEETQYF

j_call: TRBJ2-3
clone_size: .
v_call: TRBV7-2
d_call: TRBD2
cdr3_nt: TGTGCCAGCAGCTTAGCGTGGGCTAGCGGGAGGATTAGCACAGATACGCAGTATTTT
cdr3_aa: CASSLAWASGRISTDTQYF

j_call: TRBJ2-7
clone_size: once
v_call: TRBV27
d_call: .
cdr3_nt: TGTGCCAGCAGTTTATTGACGGGAGTCACCAACGAGCAGTACTTC
cdr3_aa: CASSLLTGVTNEQYF

j_call: TRBJ2-3
clone_size: once
v_call: TRBV14
d_call: .
cdr3_nt: TGTGCCAGCAGCCAACCATCTACAGGCACAGATACGCAGTATTTT
cdr3_aa: CASSQPSTGTDTQYF

j_call: TRBJ1-1
clone_size: .
v_call: TRBV24-1
d_call: .
cdr3_nt: TGTGCCACCAGTGATGCAGGGAGGGCTGAAGCTTTCTTT
cdr3_aa: CATSDAGRAEAFF

j_call: TRBJ1-1
clone_size: .
v_call: TRBV28
d_call: .
cdr3_nt: TGTGCCAGCAGGGGGGCGACTTGGACTGAAGCTTTCTTT
cdr3_aa: CASRGATWTEAFF

j_call: TRBJ1-2
clone_size: .
v_call: TRBV7-9
d_call: .
cdr3_nt: TGTGCCAGCAGCTTAGATTTTAACTATGGCTACACCTTC
cdr3_aa: CASSLDFNYGYTF

j_call: TRBJ2-2
clone_size: .
v_call: TRBV7-3
d_call: TRBD2
cdr3_nt: TGTGCCAGCAGCCCCTCGACTAGCGCGGGCGGGGAGCTGTTTTTT
cdr3_aa: CASSPSTSAGGELFF

j_call: TRBJ2-5
clone_size: .
v_call: TRBV27
d_call: .
cdr3_nt: TGTGCCAGCAGTTTAGATCCAGGGAGTGAGACCCAGTACTTC
cdr3_aa: CASSLDPGSETQYF

j_call: TRBJ2-7
clone_size: few
v_call: TRBV3-1/TRBV3-2
d_call: TRBD1
cdr3_nt: TGTGCCAGCAGCCTCTGGGACAGCTCCTACGAGCAGTACTTC
cdr3_aa: CASSLWDSSYEQYF

j_call: TRBJ1-5
clone_size: few
v_call: TRBV10-3
d_call: TRBD1
cdr3_nt: TGTGCCATCAGTGAGGGACAGGGGAGCAATCAGCCCCAGCATTTT
cdr3_aa: CAISEGQGSNQPQHF

j_call: TRBJ2-1
clone_size: .
v_call: TRBV7-8
d_call: .
cdr3_nt: TGTGCCAGCAGCTTAGGCGGGCCCTCAGATGAGCAGTTCTTC
cdr3_aa: CASSLGGPSDEQFF

j_call: TRBJ1-2
clone_size: .
v_call: TRBV6-1
d_call: TRBD1
cdr3_nt: TGTGCCAGCAGTGAAGGGGACAGGGGGCCCTACTACTATGGCTACACCTTC
cdr3_aa: CASSEGDRGPYYYGYTF

j_call: TRBJ2-2
clone_size: .
v_call: TRBV2
d_call: TRBD1
cdr3_nt: TGTGCCAGCAGTGACGACAGGGGGGCCGGGGAGCTGTTTTTT
cdr3_aa: CASSDDRGAGELFF

j_call: TRBJ2-3
clone_size: .
v_call: TRBV5-6
d_call: TRBD2
cdr3_nt: TGTGCCAGCAGCTACTTCGGACTAGCGGGGTCAGATACGCAGTATTTT
cdr3_aa: CASSYFGLAGSDTQYF